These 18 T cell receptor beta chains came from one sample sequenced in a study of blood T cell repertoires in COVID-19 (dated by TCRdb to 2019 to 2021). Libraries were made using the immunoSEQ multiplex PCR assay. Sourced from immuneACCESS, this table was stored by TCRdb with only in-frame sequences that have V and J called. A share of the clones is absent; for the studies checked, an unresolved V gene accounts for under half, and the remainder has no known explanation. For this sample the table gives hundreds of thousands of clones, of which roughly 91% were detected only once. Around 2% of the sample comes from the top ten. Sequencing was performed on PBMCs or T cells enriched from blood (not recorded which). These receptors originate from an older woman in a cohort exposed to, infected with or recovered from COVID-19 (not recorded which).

The CDR3 spells CASSPRDDTQYF. CDR3 in DNA: TGTGCCAGCAGTCCCAGGGATGATACGCAGTATTTT. This chain links TRBV9 with TRBJ2-3; a possible D gene is TRBD1 (5 bases). Between the trimmed V and J ends, which lost 5 bases and 6 bases, there was a span of 10 bases. CDR1 and CDR2 (germline): SGDLS, YYNGEE. This CDR3 spans 12 amino acids.

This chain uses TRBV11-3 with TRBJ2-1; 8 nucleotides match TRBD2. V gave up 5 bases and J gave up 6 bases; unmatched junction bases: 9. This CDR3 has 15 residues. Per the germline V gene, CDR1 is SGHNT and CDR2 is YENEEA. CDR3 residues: CASSASGGRFNEQFF. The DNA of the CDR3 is TGTGCCAGCAGCGCCTCGGGCGGGAGGTTCAATGAGCAGTTCTTC.

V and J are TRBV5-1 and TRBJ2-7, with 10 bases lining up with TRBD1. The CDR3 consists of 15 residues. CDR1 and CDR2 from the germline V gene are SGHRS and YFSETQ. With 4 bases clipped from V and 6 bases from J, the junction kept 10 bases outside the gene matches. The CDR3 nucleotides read TGCGCCAGCAGCAACCTAGGGACAGGGGAGGGCGAGCAGTACTTC. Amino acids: CASSNLGTGEGEQYF.

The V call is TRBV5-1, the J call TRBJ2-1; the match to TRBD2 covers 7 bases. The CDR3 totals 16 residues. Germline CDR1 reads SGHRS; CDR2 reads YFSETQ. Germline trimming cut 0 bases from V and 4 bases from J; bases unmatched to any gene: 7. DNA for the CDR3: TGCGCCAGCAGCTTGGGCGGGAGCCTCTCATACAATGAGCAGTTCTTC. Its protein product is CASSLGGSLSYNEQFF.

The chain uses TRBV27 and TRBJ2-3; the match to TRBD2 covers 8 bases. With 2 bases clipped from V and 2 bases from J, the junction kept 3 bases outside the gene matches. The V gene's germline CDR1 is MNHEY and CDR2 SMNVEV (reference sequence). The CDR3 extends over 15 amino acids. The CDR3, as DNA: TGTGCCAGCAGTTTAACTAGCGGTTTCACAGATACGCAGTATTTT. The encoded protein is CASSLTSGFTDTQYF.

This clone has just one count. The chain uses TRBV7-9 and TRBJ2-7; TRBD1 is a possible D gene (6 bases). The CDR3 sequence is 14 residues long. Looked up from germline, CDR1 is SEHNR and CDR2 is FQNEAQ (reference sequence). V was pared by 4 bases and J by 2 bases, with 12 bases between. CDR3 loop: CASSSTRTAYEQYF. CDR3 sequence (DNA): TGTGCCAGCAGCTCCACAAGGACAGCCTACGAGCAGTACTTC. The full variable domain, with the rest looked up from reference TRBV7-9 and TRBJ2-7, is DTGVSQNPRHKITKRGQNVTFRCDPISEHNRLYWYRQTLGQGPEFLTYFQNEAQLEKSRLLSDRFSAERPKGSFSTLEIQRTEQGDSAMYLCASSSTRTAYEQYFGPGTRLTVT.

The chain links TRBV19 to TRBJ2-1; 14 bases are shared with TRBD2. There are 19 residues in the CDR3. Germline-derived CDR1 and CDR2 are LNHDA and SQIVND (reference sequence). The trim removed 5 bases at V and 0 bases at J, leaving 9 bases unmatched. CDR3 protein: CASSAGLAGGLSSYNEQFF. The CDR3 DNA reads TGTGCCAGTAGTGCAGGACTAGCGGGAGGCTTGAGCTCCTACAATGAGCAGTTCTTC.

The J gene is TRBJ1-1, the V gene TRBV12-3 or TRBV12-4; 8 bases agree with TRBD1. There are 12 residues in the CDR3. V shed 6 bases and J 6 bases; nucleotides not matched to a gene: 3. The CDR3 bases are TGTGCCAGCAGGGACAGGGTTGCTGAAGCTTTCTTT. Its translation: CASRDRVAEAFF.

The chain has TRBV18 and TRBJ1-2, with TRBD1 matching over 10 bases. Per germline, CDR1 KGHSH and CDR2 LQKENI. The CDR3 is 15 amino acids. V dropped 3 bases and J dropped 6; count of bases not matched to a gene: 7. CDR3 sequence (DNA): TGTGCCAGCTCACCGCTGACAGGGGGCGGCGATGGCTACACCTTC. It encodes CASSPLTGGGDGYTF.

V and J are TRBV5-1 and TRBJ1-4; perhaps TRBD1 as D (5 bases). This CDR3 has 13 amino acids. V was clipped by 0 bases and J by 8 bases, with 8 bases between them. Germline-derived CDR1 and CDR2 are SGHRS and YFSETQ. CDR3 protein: CASSLAGREKLFF. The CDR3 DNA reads TGCGCCAGCAGCTTGGCAGGGCGAGAAAAACTGTTTTTT.

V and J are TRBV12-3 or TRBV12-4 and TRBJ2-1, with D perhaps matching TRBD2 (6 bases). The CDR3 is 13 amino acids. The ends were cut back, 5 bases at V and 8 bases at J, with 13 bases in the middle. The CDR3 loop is CASSIGGPDEQFF. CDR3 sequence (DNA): TGTGCCAGCAGTATTGGAGGGCCAGATGAGCAGTTCTTC.

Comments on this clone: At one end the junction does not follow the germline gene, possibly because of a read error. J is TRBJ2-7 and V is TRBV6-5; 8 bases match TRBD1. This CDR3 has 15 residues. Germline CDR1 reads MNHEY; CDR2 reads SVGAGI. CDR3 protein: CAGSYSDRVGYEQYF. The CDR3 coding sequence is TGTGCCGGCAGTTACTCGGACAGGGTGGGCTACGAGCAGTACTTC.

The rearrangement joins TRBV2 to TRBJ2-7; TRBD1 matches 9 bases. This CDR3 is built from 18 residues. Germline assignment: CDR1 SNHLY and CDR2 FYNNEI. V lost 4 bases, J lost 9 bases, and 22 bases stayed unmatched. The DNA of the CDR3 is TGTGCCAGCAGTGGTCACAGGGGGCGTTTTGGTCCCAAGGAGGGGCAGTACTTC. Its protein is CASSGHRGRFGPKEGQYF.

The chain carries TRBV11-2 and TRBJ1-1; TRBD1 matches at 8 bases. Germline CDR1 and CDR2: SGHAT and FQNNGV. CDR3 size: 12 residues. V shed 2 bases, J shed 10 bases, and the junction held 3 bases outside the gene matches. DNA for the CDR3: TGTGCCAGCAGCTTACAGGGGGCAGGAGCTTTCTTT. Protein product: CASSLQGAGAFF.

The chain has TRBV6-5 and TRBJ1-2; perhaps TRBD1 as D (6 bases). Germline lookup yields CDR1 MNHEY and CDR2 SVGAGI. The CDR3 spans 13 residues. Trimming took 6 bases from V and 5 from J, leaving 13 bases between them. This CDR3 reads CASRPTTGYGYTF. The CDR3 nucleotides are TGTGCCAGCAGGCCGACCACAGGGTATGGCTACACCTTC.

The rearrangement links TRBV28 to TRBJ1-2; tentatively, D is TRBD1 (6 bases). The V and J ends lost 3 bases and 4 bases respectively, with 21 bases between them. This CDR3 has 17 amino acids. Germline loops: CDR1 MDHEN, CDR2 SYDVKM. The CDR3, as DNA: TGTGCCAGCAGTTTTTTCCAGGGGAGGGATGAAGGCTATGGCTACACCTTC. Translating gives CASSFFQGRDEGYGYTF.

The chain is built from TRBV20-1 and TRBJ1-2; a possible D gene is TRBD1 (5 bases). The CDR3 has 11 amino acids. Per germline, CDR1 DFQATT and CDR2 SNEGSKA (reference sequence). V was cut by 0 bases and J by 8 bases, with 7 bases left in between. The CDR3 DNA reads TGCAGTGCTAGAGATGCAGGGGGCTACACCTTC. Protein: CSARDAGGYTF.

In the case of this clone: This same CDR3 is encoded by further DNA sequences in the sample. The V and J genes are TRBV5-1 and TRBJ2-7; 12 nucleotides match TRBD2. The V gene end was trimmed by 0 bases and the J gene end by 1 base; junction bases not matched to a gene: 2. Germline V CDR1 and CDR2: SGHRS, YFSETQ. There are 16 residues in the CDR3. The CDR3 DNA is TGCGCCAGCAGCTTGGGTCTAGCGGGAGGGTCCTACGAGCAGTACTTC. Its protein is CASSLGLAGGSYEQYF.